The clone carrying this T cell receptor (beta chain) has more than one count but fewer than ten. Sequencing targeted expressed TCRB transcripts, as all isolated RNA had been reverse transcribed. Produced via immunoSEQ multiplex PCR; TCRdb's table is partial and in-frame only. This table has almost 350,000 clones, 7% to 9% appearing once. This sample is part of a study of beta chain features in type 1 diabetes. The CDR3 runs to 13 residues. V was pared by 2 bases and J by 4 bases, with 9 bases between. Germline CDR1 and CDR2: MDHEN and SYDVKM. The J gene is TRBJ2-7, the V gene TRBV28, with D perhaps matching TRBD1 (5 bases). The sequenced material came from central memory CD4+ T cells from blood. This TCR derives from a woman younger than 30 in good health. CDR3 bases: TGTGCCAGCAGTTTAGACAGACCTTACGAGCAGTACTTC. It encodes CASSLDRPYEQYF. Supplemented by reference TRBV28 and TRBJ2-7, the full variable domain reads DVKVTQSSRYLVKRTGEKVFLECVQDMDHENMFWYRQDPGLGLRLIYFSYDVKMKEKGDIPEGYSVSREKKERFSLILESASTNQTSMYLCASSLDRPYEQYFGPGTRLTVT.